Each of the 13 T cell receptor beta chains below was sequenced from the same sample in a study of cytomegalovirus exposure and HLA in healthy donors. PCR was performed using 60 Vbeta and 13 Jbeta primers. Repertoires were generated with immunoSEQ multiplex PCR, while TCRdb's copy carries only in-frame clones and drops some. Of 65,000 to 90,000 clones listed, about four fifths are singletons. Sequencing was carried out using PBMCs. These receptors came from a man between 18 and 29 years old in good health and CMV-seronegative.

The table lists this clone with a few counts. This rearrangement joins TRBV18 to TRBJ1-5; D not resolved. This CDR3 region has 14 residues. The germline V gene has CDR1 KGHSH and CDR2 LQKENI. The V end was cut by 2 bases, the J end by 5 bases, with 10 bases between. The CDR3 DNA is TGTGCCAGCTCACCAGACACTTCCTATCAGCCCCAGCATTTT. Translating gives CASSPDTSYQPQHF.

The V gene is TRBV27, the J gene TRBJ2-5; TRBD2 agrees at 9 bases. Germline V gene data show CDR1 as MNHEY and CDR2 as SMNVEV (reference sequence). V was pared by 7 bases and J by 3 bases, with 12 bases of the junction left unmatched. This CDR3 has 16 amino acids. CDR3 sequence reads: CASTSPLTSGKETQYF. CDR3 in DNA: TGTGCCAGCACCTCTCCCCTGACTAGCGGCAAAGAGACCCAGTACTTC.

The chain recombines TRBV21-1 with TRBJ2-5; whether TRBD1, the table's D call, matches the DNA was not checked. TRBV21-1 is a known pseudogene. CDR3 length equals 16 residues. CDR3 bases: TGTGCCAGCAGCGCCTTACCGGGACAGGGAGGCGAGACCCAGTACTTC. Amino acids: CASSALPGQGGETQYF.

The chain is built from TRBV7-2 and TRBJ1-4; D is ambiguous. The germline V gene has CDR1 SGHTA and CDR2 FQGNSA. The CDR3 is 14 amino acids. The ends were cut back, 5 bases at V and 4 bases at J, with 11 bases in the middle. Written as DNA, the CDR3 is TGTGCCAGCAGCCCGAGGGCTAGTAATGAAAAACTGTTTTTT. It specifies CASSPRASNEKLFF.

The V and J genes are TRBV7-3 and TRBJ2-7; 11 bases agree with TRBD2. This CDR3 has 14 amino acids. Germline V gives CDR1 SGHTA, CDR2 FQGTGA. Losses at the gene ends were 5 bases for V and 6 bases for J; bases not matched to a gene: 6. CDR3 sequence: CASSRLAGGSEQYF. The CDR3 DNA is TGTGCCAGCAGCCGGCTAGCGGGAGGTTCCGAGCAGTACTTC.

V usage is TRBV5-1 and J usage is TRBJ2-7; D might be TRBD2 (6 bases). The CDR3 extends over 15 amino acids. The germline V and J ends were trimmed by 1 base and 2 bases, with 13 bases remaining between them. The germline gives CDR1 SGHRS, CDR2 YFSETQ. The DNA of the CDR3 is TGCGCCAGCAGCTTGACGGGGGACTTAACCTACGAGCAGTACTTC. Translating gives CASSLTGDLTYEQYF.

The chain has TRBV7-9 and TRBJ1-2, with 7 bases identical to TRBD1. CDR1 SEHNR and CDR2 FQNEAQ come from the germline V gene (reference sequence). The length of the CDR3 is 15 residues. V trimming: 2 bases; J trimming: 2 bases; junction bases outside the gene matches: 5. The CDR3 DNA follows: TGTGCCAGCAGCTTATCCCTGGACAGGAACTATGGCTACACCTTC. Translating gives CASSLSLDRNYGYTF.

The chain has TRBV7-2 and TRBJ2-7, with D unresolved. This CDR3 has 13 residues. V dropped 1 base and J dropped 6 bases, with 10 bases sitting between them. Germline V gene data show CDR1 as SGHTA and CDR2 as FQGNSA. The CDR3 loop reads CASSLVRGSEQYF. Written as DNA, the CDR3 is TGTGCCAGCAGCTTAGTCCGAGGTAGCGAGCAGTACTTC. The variable domain in full, with the rest retrieved from reference TRBV7-2 and TRBJ2-7, is GAGVSQSPSNKVTEKGKDVELRCDPISGHTALYWYRQSLGQGLEFLIYFQGNSAPDKSGLPSDRFSAERTGGSVSTLTIQRTQQEDSAVYLCASSLVRGSEQYFGPGTRLTVT.

CDR3 coding DNA: TGTGCCAGCAGCTTAGGACAGGGCAACACTGAAGCTTTCTTT. It translates to CASSLGQGNTEAFF. The chain uses TRBV7-9 and TRBJ1-1, with TRBD1 matching 7 bases. Germline V gene data show CDR1 as SEHNR and CDR2 as FQNEAQ (reference sequence). V was pared by 1 base and J by 2 bases, with 1 base of the junction left unmatched. The length of the CDR3 is 14 residues.

This sequence joins TRBV4-2 and TRBJ2-5; perhaps TRBD1 as D (5 bases). The DNA end lines up better with TRBJ2-7; the J call may be wrong. The CDR3 consists of 15 residues. The germline V gene encodes CDR1 LGHNA and CDR2 YNFKEQ. The CDR3 here is CASSRLTGDTYEQYF. The DNA of the CDR3 is TGTGCCAGCAGCCGACTCACAGGAGACACCTACGAGCAGTACTTC.

There are a few counts of this clone. This chain links TRBV10-3 with TRBJ1-1; 8 bases line up with TRBD1. This CDR3 has 13 amino acids. Germline V gene lookup returns CDR1 ENHRY and CDR2 SYGVKD. V was pared by 0 bases and J by 7 bases, with 1 base of the junction left unmatched. In DNA form, the CDR3 reads TGTGCCATCAGTGAGTCGGGGACAGGTGAAGCTTTCTTT. It translates to CAISESGTGEAFF.

The rearrangement joins TRBV5-1 to TRBJ2-1; D ambiguous. Per the germline V gene, CDR1 is SGHRS and CDR2 is YFSETQ. This CDR3 region has 16 residues. V gave up 5 bases and J gave up 0 bases, with 15 bases separating them. The CDR3 DNA is TGCGCCAGCAGGGAGTCGACCCCCCCCTCCTACAATGAGCAGTTCTTC. Translated: CASRESTPPSYNEQFF.

In its sample, this clone was seen a few times. The V and J genes are TRBV9 and TRBJ2-1; 8 bases are a match to TRBD2. Germline CDR1 is SGDLS and CDR2 is YYNGEE. J was trimmed by 0 bases and V by 1 base; bases with no gene match: 3. This CDR3 is 16 amino acids long. The CDR3 DNA sequence: TGTGCCAGCAGCGTACTGCTAGCGGGCTCCTACAATGAGCAGTTCTTC. It yields the protein CASSVLLAGSYNEQFF.